Reported below is one T cell receptor (beta chain). Only a few counts were recorded for this clonotype. The antigen it binds to is not known. Base qualities are not recorded, but no much larger clone differs from it by a single base. Flow cytometry had shown CD8+CD57+ cell expansion in the patients selected for sequencing. Every patient had a diagnosis of severe acquired aplastic anemia based on International Study of Aplastic Anemia and Agranulocytosis and Camitta criteria. No patient had received any therapy when blood was sampled. The study deep-sequenced TCR repertoires of sorted CD4+ and CD8+ blood T cells from severe aplastic anemia patients and healthy subjects. Patients were enrolled in the USA under clinicaltrials.gov protocols 00001620, 01623167, 00001397, 00071045, 00081523 and 00961064. Ficoll-Paque density gradient centrifugation was used to isolate peripheral blood mononuclear cells. Before DNA extraction, CD4+ and CD8+ T cells were sorted with FACS or magnetic beads.

These data originate in a study of CD8+CD57+ T cells in acquired aplastic anemia listed by TCRdb under 2018. For the wider study: DNA extracted from sorted CD4+ and CD8+ cells had a mean of approximately 3.3 ug, with a range of roughly 0.18 to 27.4 ug. CD8+CD57+ expansion was defined as frequency above the mean frequency observed in healthy subjects. The full study reports these points: Between patients and healthy controls, no significant difference in CD8+ Simpson's diversity was found (P=0.060). Around 30 CD8+ CDR3 sequences were found to be shared between patients and controls, but these sequences appeared to be highly expressed in patients and within the immunodominant clones of the patients.

Profiling of TCR beta VDJ combinations and CDR3 sequences used genomic DNA as the template. An Illumina HiSeq 2000 was the platform used for TCR repertoire sequencing. In the source study's methods: TRBV/TRBJ rearrangement plots, CDR3 size and DJ length profiles, and Simpson's diversity index were used to assess repertoires. The immunodominant clone was defined as the most abundant DNA sequence in deep sequencing data. CDR3 amino acid sequences were screened for sharing across subjects and compared with published repertoires and the VDJdb database. TCRdb cleaned the public reads at Q25 with fastp, built clones with MiXCR and kept in-frame beta chains. A single entry per CDR3 protein holds the most common genes and DNA from its merged rows. Here the V and J calls rest on TCRdb's processing, not on the authors' analysis. Present in this sample are about 180,000 distinct CDR3 sequences, roughly 60% of which were seen just once. Roughly 43% of the sample is held by the ten biggest clonotypes.

Including cysteine and phenylalanine, the CDR3 has 12 amino acids. Of all the DNA, just the CDR3 is kept, 36 bases in frame from base 1. V sheds 3 bases and J sheds 2 bases, leaving 5 bases between their ends. Reading the germline V gene (reference sequence) gives CDR1 MNHNY and CDR2 SVGAGI. The rearranged segments are TRBV6-6 and TRBJ2-7, with no confident D gene call. Sequencing was performed on sorted CD4+, CD8+, or CD8+CD57+ T cells (not recorded which) from PBMCs. The clonotype originates from a human donor with aplastic anemia. The bases read TGTGCCAGCAGTTATGGGCCCTACGAGCAGTACTTC. It is translated as CASSYGPYEQYF.